The rows below give T cell receptor beta chains drawn from one sample of a study of shared clonotypes between healthy human individuals. Libraries were prepared by immunoSEQ multiplex PCR; TCRdb keeps only in-frame clonotypes and omits some of them. This table holds 98,000 or so clones, under 70% found once. Material for sequencing was memory CD8+ T cells sorted from blood. All receptors derive from a young woman in good health. The CDR3 runs from the conserved cysteine through the conserved F or W. The D gene is left open where the match is weak. Size values are once, few and many counts, or a class for expanded clones, and some rows have none.

TRBV2	-	TRBJ2-4	-	CASSETRVVAKNIQYF	TGTGCCAGCAGTGAAACCCGGGTAGTAGCCAAAAACATTCAGTACTTC
TRBV7-8	-	TRBJ2-1	-	CASSRPVGGDSVYNEQFF	TGTGCCAGCAGCCGACCGGTCGGAGGGGATTCCGTCTACAATGAGCAGTTCTTC
TRBV14	few	TRBJ2-7	-	CASSPGLARREQYF	TGTGCCAGCAGTCCGGGACTTGCCCGCCGGGAGCAGTACTTC
TRBV25-1	few	TRBJ2-3	-	CASSETGRRDTQYF	TGTGCCAGCAGTGAAACAGGGAGGAGGGATACGCAGTATTTT
TRBV28	medium-sized	TRBJ1-1	-	CASSLFVEEMNTEAFF	TGTGCCAGCAGTTTATTCGTCGAGGAGATGAACACTGAAGCTTTCTTT
TRBV18	-	TRBJ2-7	-	CASSPQGQNSYEQYF	TGTGCCAGCTCACCACAGGGGCAAAACTCCTACGAGCAGTACTTC
TRBV25-1	-	TRBJ2-4	-	CASSAEENIQYF	TGTGCCAGCAGTGCCGAGGAAAACATTCAGTACTTC
TRBV7-3	-	TRBJ2-3	-	CASSLMATDTQYF	TGTGCCAGCAGCTTAATGGCCACAGATACGCAGTATTTT
TRBV23-1	-	TRBJ1-5	-	CASSQWVGGISNQPQHF	TGCGCCAGCAGTCAATGGGTGGGCGGCATTAGCAATCAGCCCCAGCATTTT
TRBV6-4	few	TRBJ2-1	TRBD2	CASRQLADGGDEQFF	TGTGCCAGCAGACAACTAGCGGACGGCGGCGATGAGCAGTTCTTC
TRBV7-2	-	TRBJ2-7	-	CASSLASSSRTEQYF	TGTGCCAGCAGCTTAGCGTCTTCAAGTAGGACAGAGCAGTACTTC
TRBV28	-	TRBJ2-7	TRBD1	CASSTYRQGVYEQYF	TGTGCCAGCAGCACTTATAGACAGGGCGTCTACGAGCAGTACTTC
TRBV15	-	TRBJ2-2	TRBD2	CATSPDRAGVNLNTGELFF	TGTGCCACCAGCCCTGATCGTGCGGGAGTGAACCTGAACACCGGGGAGCTGTTTTTT
TRBV7-9	many	TRBJ2-3	TRBD2	CASSLAGGPVDTQYF	TGTGCCAGCAGCTTAGCGGGAGGGCCGGTAGATACGCAGTATTTT
TRBV29-1	-	TRBJ2-1	TRBD2	CSVEDLWGGSEGNEQFF	TGCAGCGTTGAAGATCTTTGGGGAGGGTCCGAGGGCAATGAGCAGTTCTTC
TRBV2	-	TRBJ2-3	TRBD2	CASIATSGSVINTDTQYF	TGTGCCAGCATCGCAACTAGCGGGAGCGTCATAAACACAGATACGCAGTATTTT
TRBV6-1	-	TRBJ2-7	-	CASSEPLSREQYF	TGTGCCAGCAGTGAGCCCCTCTCCAGGGAGCAGTACTTC
TRBV25-1	-	TRBJ2-7	TRBD1	CASRTTGGYEQYF	TGTGCCAGCAGAACCACAGGGGGCTACGAGCAGTACTTC
TRBV25-1	-	TRBJ2-1	TRBD2	CASSGPLAGGSYNEQFF	TGTGCCAGCAGTGGCCCGCTAGCGGGAGGTTCCTACAATGAGCAGTTCTTC
TRBV4-3	-	TRBJ1-1	-	CASSQAATEAFF	TGCGCCAGCAGCCAAGCTGCCACTGAAGCTTTCTTT
TRBV10-3	-	TRBJ2-7	TRBD2	CAISAPPGLAGATYEQYF	TGTGCCATCAGTGCCCCCCCGGGACTAGCGGGAGCCACCTACGAGCAGTACTTC
TRBV14	-	TRBJ2-7	-	CASSPTSYEQYF	TGTGCCAGCAGCCCTACAAGCTACGAGCAGTACTTC
TRBV4-2	-	TRBJ1-2	-	CASSQDAAPGRYGYTF	TGTGCCAGCAGCCAAGATGCCGCACCGGGCCGCTATGGCTACACCTTC
TRBV2	-	TRBJ1-2	-	CARLVTEIYYGYTF	TGTGCCAGGCTCGTGACAGAAATCTACTATGGCTACACCTTC
TRBV5-1	-	TRBJ2-7	-	CASTPMGSYEQYF	TGCGCCAGCACCCCTATGGGCTCCTACGAGCAGTACTTC
TRBV6-4	-	TRBJ2-7	TRBD2	CASSDSSGSSYEQYF	TGTGCCAGCAGTGACTCTAGCGGGAGCTCCTACGAGCAGTACTTC
TRBV28	-	TRBJ2-3	TRBD2	CASSSTKTSGSSDTQYF	TGTGCCAGCAGTTCGACAAAGACTAGCGGGAGCTCAGATACGCAGTATTTT
TRBV11-2	-	TRBJ2-7	TRBD2	CASSLGLAGIVDEQYF	TGTGCCAGCAGCCTCGGACTAGCGGGTATCGTCGACGAGCAGTACTTC
TRBV5-5	few	TRBJ2-3	TRBD2	CASSFQREVADTQYF	TGTGCCAGCAGCTTTCAGCGGGAGGTCGCAGATACGCAGTATTTT
TRBV19	-	TRBJ2-1	-	CASSIGRVHEQFF	TGTGCCAGTAGTATAGGCCGGGTTCATGAGCAGTTCTTC